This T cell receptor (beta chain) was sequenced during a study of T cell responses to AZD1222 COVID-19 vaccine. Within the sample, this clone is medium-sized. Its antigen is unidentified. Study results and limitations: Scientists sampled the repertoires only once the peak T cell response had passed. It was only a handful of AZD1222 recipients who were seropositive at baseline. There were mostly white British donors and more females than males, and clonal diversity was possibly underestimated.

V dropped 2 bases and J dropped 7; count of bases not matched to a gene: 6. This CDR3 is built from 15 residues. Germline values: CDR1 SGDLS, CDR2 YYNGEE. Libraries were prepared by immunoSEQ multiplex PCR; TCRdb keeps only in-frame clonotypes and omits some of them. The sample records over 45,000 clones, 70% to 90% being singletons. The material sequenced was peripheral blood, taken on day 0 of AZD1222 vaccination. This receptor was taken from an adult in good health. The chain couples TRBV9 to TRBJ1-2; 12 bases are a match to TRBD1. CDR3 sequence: CASSVGTGGLGGYTF. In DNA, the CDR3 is TGTGCCAGCAGCGTCGGGACAGGGGGCTTGGGTGGCTACACCTTC.